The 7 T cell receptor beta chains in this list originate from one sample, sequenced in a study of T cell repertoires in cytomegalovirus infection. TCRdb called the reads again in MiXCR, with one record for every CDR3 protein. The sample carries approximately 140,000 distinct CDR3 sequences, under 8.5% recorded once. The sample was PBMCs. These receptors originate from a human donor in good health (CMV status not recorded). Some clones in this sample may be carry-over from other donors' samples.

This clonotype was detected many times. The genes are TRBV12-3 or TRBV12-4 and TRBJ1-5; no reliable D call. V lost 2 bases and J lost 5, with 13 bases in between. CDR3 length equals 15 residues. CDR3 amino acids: CASSLSSIRDQPQHF. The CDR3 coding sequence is TGTGCCAGCAGTTTATCTTCGATCCGGGATCAGCCCCAGCATTTT.

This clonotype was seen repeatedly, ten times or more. CDR3 in DNA: TGCAGTGCTGGACTAAATTCGGAGCAGTTCTTC. It is translated as CSAGLNSEQFF. The chain recombines TRBV20-1 with TRBJ2-1; possibly TRBD2 for D (6 bases). The V gene's germline CDR1 is DFQATT and CDR2 SNEGSKA (reference sequence). The ends were cut back, 5 bases at V and 10 bases at J, with 12 bases in the middle. The CDR3 is made up of 11 amino acids.

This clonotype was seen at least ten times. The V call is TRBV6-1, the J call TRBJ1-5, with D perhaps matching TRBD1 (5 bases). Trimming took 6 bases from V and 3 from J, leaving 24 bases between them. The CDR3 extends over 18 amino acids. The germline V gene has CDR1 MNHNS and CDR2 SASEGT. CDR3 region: CASRLQEVLNTSNQPQHF. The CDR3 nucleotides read TGTGCCAGCAGACTACAGGAAGTCCTTAATACTTCCAATCAGCCCCAGCATTTT.

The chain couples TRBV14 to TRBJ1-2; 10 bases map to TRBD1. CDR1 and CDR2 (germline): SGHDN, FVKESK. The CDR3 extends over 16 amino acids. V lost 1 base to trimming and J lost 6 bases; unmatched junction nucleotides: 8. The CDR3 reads CASSQGARDRGHGYTF. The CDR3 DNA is TGTGCCAGCAGCCAAGGCGCCCGGGACAGGGGCCATGGCTACACCTTC.

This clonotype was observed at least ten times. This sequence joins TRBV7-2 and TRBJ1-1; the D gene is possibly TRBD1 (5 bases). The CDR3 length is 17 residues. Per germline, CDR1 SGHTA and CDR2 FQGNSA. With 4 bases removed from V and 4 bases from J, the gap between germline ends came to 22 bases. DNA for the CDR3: TGTGCCAGCAGCTCGCGGGTGATCGGGGGTATGAGCACTGAAGCTTTCTTT. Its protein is CASSSRVIGGMSTEAFF.

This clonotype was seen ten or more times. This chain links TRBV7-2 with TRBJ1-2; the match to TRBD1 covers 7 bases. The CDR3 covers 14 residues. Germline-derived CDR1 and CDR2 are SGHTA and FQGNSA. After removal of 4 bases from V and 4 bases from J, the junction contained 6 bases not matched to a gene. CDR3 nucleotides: TGTGCCAGCAGCTCGGGACAGAGCTTCTATGGCTACACCTTC. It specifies CASSSGQSFYGYTF.

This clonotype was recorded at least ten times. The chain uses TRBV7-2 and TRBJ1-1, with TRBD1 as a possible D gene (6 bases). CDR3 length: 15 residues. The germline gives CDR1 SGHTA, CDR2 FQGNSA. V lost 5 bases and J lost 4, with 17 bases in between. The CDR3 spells CASSGRQGSGTEAFF. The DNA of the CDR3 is TGTGCCAGCAGCGGAAGGCAGGGGTCGGGCACTGAAGCTTTCTTT.